This T cell receptor (beta chain) is from a study of cytomegalovirus exposure and HLA in healthy donors. Whole-study results and caveats: A prior analysis recorded that most TCR beta V segments were productive about 87% or about 30% of the time.

In its sample, this clone was seen a few times. Antigen unknown. Primers included in the PCR were 60 Vbeta and 13 Jbeta primers. How the authors handled the data: Counted up in a later analysis, unique TCR beta chains came to around 80 million, with around 10 million shared. Sequenced by immunoSEQ multiplex PCR; TCRdb stores in-frame clones only, minus some. V and J calls and clone size are copied from that table; D and trimming were computed from the DNA. The table lists roughly 190,000 clones, approximately 84% of them singletons. V lost 6 bases to trimming and J lost 2 bases; unmatched junction nucleotides: 7. CDR3 length: 14 residues. The germline CDR1 and CDR2 sequences are MNHEY and SMNVEV (reference sequence).

The sequence came from a man in his fifties in good health and CMV-seronegative. The source material was PBMCs. The chain recombines TRBV27 with TRBJ2-7; TRBD1 matches at 7 bases. The DNA for the CDR3 is TGTGCCAGCAGAAAGAACAGGGGACCCTACGAGCAGTACTTC. This codes for CASRKNRGPYEQYF.